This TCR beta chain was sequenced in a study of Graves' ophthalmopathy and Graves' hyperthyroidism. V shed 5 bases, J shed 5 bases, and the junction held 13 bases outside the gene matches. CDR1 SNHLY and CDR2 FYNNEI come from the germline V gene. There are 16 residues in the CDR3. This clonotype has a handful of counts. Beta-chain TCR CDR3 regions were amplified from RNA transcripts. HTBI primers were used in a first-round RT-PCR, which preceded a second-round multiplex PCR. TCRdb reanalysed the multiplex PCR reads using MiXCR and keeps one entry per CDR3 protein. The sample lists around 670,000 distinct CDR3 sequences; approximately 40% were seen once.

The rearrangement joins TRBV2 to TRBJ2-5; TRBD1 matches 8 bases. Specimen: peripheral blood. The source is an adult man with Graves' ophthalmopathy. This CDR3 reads CASSYRRTGIQETQYF. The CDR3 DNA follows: TGTGCCAGCAGTTACCGTCGGACAGGGATTCAGGAGACCCAGTACTTC.